This T cell receptor beta chain was sequenced for a study of cytomegalovirus exposure and HLA in healthy donors. Primers: 60 Vbeta forward and 13 Jbeta reverse. Original handling: Approximately 12 million of some 80 million unique TCR beta chains were shared, per a later count. The repertoire was sequenced with immunoSEQ multiplex PCR; TCRdb's copy has only in-frame clones and lacks some. V and J calls and clone size come straight from that table; D and trimming were deduced from the DNA. The table includes around 180,000 clones, about 83% detected once. On this clone: Its antigen is unknown.

V lost 2 bases and J lost 2; bases outside the gene matches: 2. This CDR3 has 15 residues. CDR1 and CDR2 from the germline V gene are SGHRS and YFSETQ. Broader study findings: Accounts indicate the classifier identified cytomegalovirus status with strong specificity and sensitivity. Presence/absence analyses took donor sequencing depth as roughly uniform. TCR beta V- and J-gene trimming, according to a later analysis, was linked to a missense DCLRE1C variant.

Sample: PBMCs. The chain combines TRBV5-1 with TRBJ2-1; TRBD2 matches at 9 bases. This sequence was found in a woman younger than 45 in good health and CMV-seropositive. The CDR3 loop reads CASSLGLATYNEQFF. The CDR3 bases are TGCGCCAGCAGCTTAGGACTAGCGACCTACAATGAGCAGTTCTTC.